This T cell receptor (beta chain) appears in the sequencing data of a study of response to subunit inactivated influenza vaccine. One entry per CDR3 protein, called by TCRdb with MiXCR from the RT-PCR reads. This table has under 200,000 distinct CDR3 sequences, roughly a tenth appearing once. This clonotype was seen many times. No antigen is known for it. Overall study results and limits: Authors suggested few new T cells are recruited by each seasonal influenza vaccination.

The CDR3 has 16 amino acids. V lost 5 bases to trimming and J lost 0 bases, with 14 bases between them. This chain links TRBV12-3 or TRBV12-4 with TRBJ2-4; unclear D gene. This TCR was sampled from a man in his forties or fifties who received an inactivated influenza vaccine. The source was non-naive T cells sorted from PBMCs, collected 40 to 50 days after vaccination. This CDR3 is CASSPHNRQAKNIQYF. The CDR3 region has the DNA TGTGCCAGCAGTCCCCATAATAGGCAAGCCAAAAACATTCAGTACTTC.